This T cell receptor (beta chain) was recovered during a study of shared clonotypes between healthy human individuals. The deep-level immunoSEQ assay was used. Assay: immunoSEQ multiplex PCR; the TCRdb copy retains only in-frame clones and omits some. The sample lists about 2.3 million clones, roughly 92% seen once, with 0.3% to 0.4% in the top ten. CDR1 and CDR2 (germline): SQVTM, ANQGSEA. Trimming took 8 bases from V and 5 from J; bases not matched to a gene: 6. The CDR3 covers 14 residues. This clonotype was sampled from a man aged 18 to 29 in good health. Some clones in this sample may be carry-over from other donors' samples. V usage is TRBV29-1 and J usage is TRBJ2-1; 13 nucleotides match TRBD2. The sample taken for sequencing was naive CD4+ T cells from PBMCs. The subset here: CD45RA+ positively selected. The CDR3 here is CSPTGTSGDNEQFF. The CDR3 coding sequence is TGCAGCCCAACAGGGACTAGCGGGGACAATGAGCAGTTCTTC.